What follows are 31 T cell receptor beta chains derived from one specimen sequenced in a study of PD-1 blockade in classical Hodgkin lymphoma. Time point: cycle 4 day 1 (C4D1), after 6 weeks of nivolumab. Every patient experienced relapse after autologous stem cell transplantation, and brentuximab vedotin exposure varied. Magnetic negative selection was used to purify CD8+ T cells from thawed PBMCs. Sequencing used immunoSEQ multiplex PCR; TCRdb keeps in-frame clones, though not all of them. Among 3,500 to 4,000 clones, around 69% were seen once, and the ten largest hold 49%. This specimen consisted of CD8+ T cells from blood, obtained before the fourth cycle of nivolumab. All receptors derive from a human donor with classical Hodgkin lymphoma.

J is TRBJ2-1 and V is TRBV7-8, with 10 positions matching TRBD2. CDR1 and CDR2 from the germline V gene are SGHVS and FQNEAQ. V was clipped by 1 base and J by 8 bases; unmatched bases: 11. There are 17 residues in the CDR3. CDR3 sequence reads: CASSLVGRPAGGDEQFF. CDR3 DNA: TGTGCCAGCAGCTTAGTAGGCCGGCCAGCGGGAGGGGATGAGCAGTTCTTC. Looking up the rest from reference TRBV7-8 and TRBJ2-1 gives the full variable domain: GAGVSQSPRYKVAKRGQDVALRCDPISGHVSLFWYQQALGQGPEFLTYFQNEAQLDKSGLPSDRFFAERPEGSVSTLKIQRTQQEDSAVYLCASSLVGRPAGGDEQFFGPGTRLTVL.

V gene TRBV28 combines with J gene TRBJ2-7; TRBD1 aligns across 8 bases. The CDR3 length is 14 residues. The J segment lost 4 bases and the V segment lost 3 bases, leaving 5 bases of the junction unmatched. Germline CDR1 is MDHEN and CDR2 is SYDVKM. CDR3 sequence (DNA): TGTGCCAGCAGTTTCTCAGGGGGCGGATACGAGCAGTACTTC. This gives the protein CASSFSGGGYEQYF.

This clone is deemed large (0.1 to 1%). The V and J genes are TRBV4-2 and TRBJ2-2, with unresolved D. The CDR3 is made up of 16 amino acids. Trimming removed 0 bases from V and 6 bases from J, with 14 bases in between. Germline V gives CDR1 LGHNA, CDR2 YNFKEQ. Here the CDR3 DNA reads TGTGCCAGCAGCCAAGATAGAGCCAGCCGTGCCGGGGAGCTGTTTTTT. This encodes CASSQDRASRAGELFF.

J is TRBJ2-2 and V is TRBV9, with 7 nucleotides matching TRBD1. This CDR3 contains 15 residues. V shed 2 bases, J shed 5 bases, and the junction held 6 bases outside the gene matches. The V gene's germline CDR1 is SGDLS and CDR2 YYNGEE. Here the CDR3 DNA reads TGTGCCAGCAGCGTTGGACAGGCAGGAACCGGGGAGCTGTTTTTT. It encodes CASSVGQAGTGELFF.

The chain joins TRBV27 to TRBJ2-5; 10 bases are a match to TRBD1. This CDR3 spans 18 amino acids. V lost 1 base and J lost 4; bases outside the gene matches: 12. Germline assignment: CDR1 MNHEY and CDR2 SMNVEV (reference sequence). CDR3 loop: CASSLWGDRGPLGETQYF. The DNA of the CDR3 is TGTGCCAGCAGTTTATGGGGGGACAGGGGCCCTCTAGGAGAGACCCAGTACTTC.

This chain links TRBV6-6 with TRBJ1-2, with 10 bases matching TRBD1. J was trimmed by 8 bases and V by 2 bases; bases with no gene match: 5. Germline V CDR1 and CDR2: MNHNY, SVGAGI (reference sequence). This CDR3 is built from 14 residues. DNA of the CDR3: TGTGCCAGCAGTTACCTAGGGACAGGGGAGGGCTACACCTTC. It yields the protein CASSYLGTGEGYTF.

This chain uses TRBV7-6 with TRBJ2-7, with D unresolved. The CDR3 has 13 amino acids. The germline V gene has CDR1 SGHVS and CDR2 FNYEAQ. V was clipped by 3 bases and J by 0 bases, with 6 bases between them. The CDR3 DNA sequence: TGTGCCAGCAGCTTTGAAAGCTCCTACGAGCAGTACTTC. Translated, it gives CASSFESSYEQYF.

The rearrangement joins TRBV6-5 to TRBJ2-7; D not certain. In germline, CDR1 is MNHEY, CDR2 SVGAGI. V lost 6 bases and J 0 bases, leaving 6 bases between the germline ends. The CDR3 is 12 residues long. CDR3 loop: CASSPGSYEQYF. CDR3 DNA sequence: TGTGCCAGCAGCCCAGGCTCCTACGAGCAGTACTTC.

This chain uses TRBV13 with TRBJ1-1; D remains ambiguous. The germline V gene has CDR1 PRHDT and CDR2 FYEKMQ (reference sequence). The germline V and J ends were trimmed by 5 bases and 2 bases, with 12 bases remaining between them. This CDR3 has 14 residues. CDR3 sequence: CASSKLTYNTEAFF. The CDR3 DNA follows: TGTGCCAGCAGCAAATTGACATATAACACTGAAGCTTTCTTT.

The J gene is TRBJ2-5, the V gene TRBV19; D unresolved. V was cut by 2 bases and J by 1 base, with 8 bases left in between. CDR3 length: 14 amino acids. From germline, CDR1 is LNHDA and CDR2 SQIVND (reference sequence). CDR3 bases: TGTGCCAGTAGTATAATCGGAAGCCAAGAGACCCAGTACTTC. Residues: CASSIIGSQETQYF.

The V call is TRBV4-1, the J call TRBJ2-7; D gene ambiguous. The CDR3 runs 14 residues. Trimming removed 1 base at V and 1 base at J, with 8 bases between. CDR1 is MGHRA, CDR2 YSYEKL, per germline. CDR3: CASSQGVGSYEQYF. The CDR3 bases are TGCGCCAGCAGCCAAGGGGTGGGGTCCTACGAGCAGTACTTC.

This clone was counted between two and nine times. Written as DNA, the CDR3 is TGTGCCAGCAGTTACGTCCAGCTCTCCTACAATGAGCAGTTCTTC. Translated, it gives CASSYVQLSYNEQFF. The chain uses TRBV28 and TRBJ2-1; D uncertain. The CDR3 spans 15 residues. CDR1 and CDR2 from the germline V gene are MDHEN and SYDVKM. Trimming pared 4 bases from V and 0 bases from J, leaving 10 bases between.

The chain joins TRBV18 to TRBJ2-2; possibly TRBD1 or TRBD2 for D (5 bases each). The CDR3 is 15 residues long. CDR1 is KGHSH and CDR2 is LQKENI in the germline V gene. Deletions cut 1 base from V and 8 bases from J, with 14 bases between. CDR3 residues: CASSPRDASSGELFF. CDR3 coding DNA: TGTGCCAGCTCACCACGGGACGCTTCGTCAGGGGAGCTGTTTTTT. The variable domain in full, with the rest retrieved from reference TRBV18 and TRBJ2-2, is NAGVMQNPRHLVRRRGQEARLRCSPMKGHSHVYWYRQLPEEGLKFMVYLQKENIIDESGMPKERFSAEFPKEGPSILRIQQVVRGDSAAYFCASSPRDASSGELFFGEGSRLTVL.

The chain links TRBV2 to TRBJ2-2; 7 bases agree with TRBD2. V was clipped by 0 bases and J by 6 bases; unmatched bases: 4. CDR3 length: 15 residues. In germline, CDR1 is SNHLY, CDR2 FYNNEI. The CDR3 DNA reads TGTGCCAGCAGTGAAGCGGGGGGGACGCCCGGGGAGCTGTTTTTT. Protein sequence: CASSEAGGTPGELFF.

Comment on this clone: The conserved closing phenylalanine or tryptophan is absent in this CDR3, likely reflecting a read error. The rearrangement joins TRBV4-1 to TRBJ2-7, with TRBD1 matching 7 bases. Germline V gives CDR1 MGHRA, CDR2 YSYEKL. J lost 7 bases, V lost 3 bases, and 12 bases had no gene match. The CDR3 length is 15 residues. CDR3 DNA sequence: TGCGCCAGCAGCCAGAACGACAGGGCCTTTGATGAGCAGTACCTC. Its translation is CASSQNDRAFDEQYL.

The chain has TRBV4-1 and TRBJ1-1; D is ambiguous. Germline values: CDR1 MGHRA, CDR2 YSYEKL. Trimming shortened V by 2 bases and J by 0 bases, and 7 bases separated the two germline ends. The CDR3 is made up of 14 amino acids. The CDR3 region has the DNA TGCGCCAGCAGCCAAACCCCCCTGAACACTGAAGCTTTCTTT. Protein: CASSQTPLNTEAFF.

V gene TRBV30 combines with J gene TRBJ2-1, with 9 bases identical to TRBD1. The V segment lost 1 base and the J segment 7 bases; nucleotides outside the gene matches: 5. Germline V lookup: CDR1 GTSNPN, CDR2 SVGIG (reference sequence). The CDR3 sequence is 14 residues long. In DNA form, the CDR3 reads TGTGCCTGGAGTGACGACAGGGGGTATAATGAGCAGTTCTTC. Amino acids: CAWSDDRGYNEQFF.

This clone is judged medium-sized. The chain joins TRBV2 to TRBJ2-1; TRBD1 might be the D (5 bases). CDR1 and CDR2 (germline): SNHLY, FYNNEI. V dropped 6 bases and J dropped 5 bases, with 14 bases sitting between them. CDR3 size: 14 residues. The CDR3 coding sequence is TGTGCCAGCAGCCGACAGCCTGGGGACAATGAGCAGTTCTTC. As protein: CASSRQPGDNEQFF.

This clone ranks as medium-sized. The V gene is TRBV19, the J gene TRBJ1-1; D might be TRBD1 (5 bases). The CDR3 sequence is 13 residues long. The V end was cut by 5 bases, the J end by 8 bases, with 15 bases between. The germline V gene has CDR1 LNHDA and CDR2 SQIVND (reference sequence). Here the CDR3 reads CASSEGRIYEAFF. The CDR3 coding sequence is TGTGCCAGTAGTGAGGGACGGATATACGAAGCTTTCTTT. Looking up the rest from reference TRBV19 and TRBJ1-1 gives the full variable domain: DGGITQSPKYLFRKEGQNVTLSCEQNLNHDAMYWYRQDPGQGLRLIYYSQIVNDFQKGDIAEGYSVSREKKESFPLTVTSAQKNPTAFYLCASSEGRIYEAFFGQGTRLTVV.

The chain uses TRBV5-4 and TRBJ1-2, with TRBD1 matching 7 bases. The ends lost 0 bases at V and 4 bases at J; junction bases unmatched: 0. Germline assignment: CDR1 SGHNT and CDR2 YYREEE (reference sequence). The CDR3 extends over 13 amino acids. The CDR3 DNA follows: TGTGCCAGCAGCTTGGAGGGGGCCTATGGCTACACCTTC. As protein: CASSLEGAYGYTF.

The rearrangement uses TRBV7-9 and TRBJ2-3; D gene ambiguous. Germline V gives CDR1 SEHNR, CDR2 FQNEAQ (reference sequence). CDR3 length: 15 amino acids. V lost 1 base and J 6 bases, leaving 14 bases between the germline ends. In DNA form, the CDR3 reads TGTGCCAGCAGCTTAGAGGTAGCCCAAGGGGATACGCAGTATTTT. Encoded protein: CASSLEVAQGDTQYF.

The chain employs TRBV15 and TRBJ2-1; 11 bases fit TRBD2. With 1 base clipped from V and 4 bases from J, the junction kept 9 bases outside the gene matches. There are 18 residues in the CDR3. Germline loops: CDR1 LNHNV, CDR2 YYDKDF (reference sequence). CDR3 protein: CATSRGLAGGIGYNEQFF. The CDR3 DNA sequence: TGTGCCACCAGCAGAGGCTTAGCGGGGGGGATTGGTTACAATGAGCAGTTCTTC.

V gene TRBV4-3 combines with J gene TRBJ2-5; D possibly corresponds to TRBD2 (6 bases). CDR1 is LGHNA and CDR2 is YSLEER in the germline V gene. With 1 base removed from V and 4 bases from J, the gap between germline ends came to 13 bases. The CDR3 runs 15 residues. CDR3 in amino acids: CASSQVMTAGETQYF. The CDR3 DNA sequence: TGCGCCAGCAGCCAAGTAATGACAGCGGGAGAGACCCAGTACTTC.

This clone has more than one count but fewer than ten. The chain joins TRBV27 to TRBJ1-1; D is possibly TRBD1 (6 bases). The length of the CDR3 is 15 residues. Germline V gives CDR1 MNHEY, CDR2 SMNVEV (reference sequence). Trimming cost V 0 bases and J 11 bases, with 19 bases left between them. The CDR3 DNA reads TGTGCCAGCAGTTTATCGCAGGGGTTCTGGCGTGGGGCTTTCTTT. Protein: CASSLSQGFWRGAFF.

This clone was found a few times. The rearrangement joins TRBV4-1 to TRBJ1-6; TRBD1 agrees at 7 bases. This CDR3 comprises 15 residues. V shed 5 bases, J shed 7 bases, and the junction held 8 bases outside the gene matches. CDR1 is MGHRA, CDR2 YSYEKL, per germline. The CDR3 DNA follows: TGCGCCAGCAGCTACCAGGGGGTAGGGAATTCACCCCTCCACTTT. Its protein product is CASSYQGVGNSPLHF.

The sample holds a few counts of this clone. The chain combines TRBV21-1 with TRBJ2-7; the table's D call, TRBD1, was not checked against the DNA. TRBV21-1 is tagged as a pseudogene. There are 14 residues in the CDR3. The CDR3 sequence is CASSKEGETSEQYF. The CDR3 DNA reads as TGTGCCAGCAGCAAAGAGGGGGAGACATCCGAGCAGTACTTC.

The chain uses TRBV4-1 and TRBJ2-7; unclear D gene. The CDR3 is made up of 16 amino acids. Per the germline V gene, CDR1 is MGHRA and CDR2 is YSYEKL. Trimming took 0 bases from V and 4 from J, leaving 16 bases between them. CDR3 sequence reads: CASSQDLAGAGYEQYF. CDR3 nucleotide sequence: TGCGCCAGCAGCCAAGATCTCGCTGGAGCAGGATACGAGCAGTACTTC.

The rearrangement joins TRBV5-6 to TRBJ2-3; the match to TRBD2 covers 10 bases. With 4 bases clipped from V and 1 base from J, the junction kept 6 bases outside the gene matches. The CDR3 covers 16 residues. Per the germline V gene, CDR1 is SGHDT and CDR2 is YYEEEE. In DNA form, the CDR3 reads TGTGCCAGCAGCACCCCCGGGACTAGCGGCACAGATACGCAGTATTTT. Its protein product is CASSTPGTSGTDTQYF.

This clone showed up just a few times. V and J are TRBV29-1 and TRBJ2-1; D may be TRBD1 or TRBD2 (5 bases each). CDR1 and CDR2 (germline): SQVTM, ANQGSEA. V lost 6 bases and J lost 2, with 20 bases in between. The CDR3 extends over 16 amino acids. The CDR3 region is CSVATGTGNTYNEQFF. The CDR3 DNA sequence: TGCAGCGTAGCCACCGGGACCGGGAATACCTACAATGAGCAGTTCTTC.

CDR3 nucleotides: TGTGCCAGCGGGCTGCGGGGGGAAAGACATTCACCCCTCCACTTT. Amino acid sequence: CASGLRGERHSPLHF. V and J are TRBV5-6 and TRBJ1-6; tentatively, D is TRBD1 (5 bases). The CDR3 length is 15 residues. Trimming cost V 7 bases and J 8 bases, with 19 bases left between them. The germline gives CDR1 SGHDT, CDR2 YYEEEE.

This chain uses TRBV7-2 with TRBJ2-7; 15 bases fit TRBD2. The germline V gene encodes CDR1 SGHTA and CDR2 FQGNSA. V dropped 4 bases and J dropped 4; count of bases not matched to a gene: 11. The CDR3 sequence is 18 residues long. CDR3: CASSSRTSGRAGAYEQYF. The CDR3 coding sequence is TGTGCCAGCAGCTCGAGGACTAGCGGGAGGGCCGGGGCGTACGAGCAGTACTTC.